The present entry profiles one T cell receptor beta chain with its context. Distinct nucleotide sequences in the sample also encode this CDR3. This entry comes from a study of shared clonotypes between healthy human individuals. Some clones are missing from TCRdb's copy, which holds only in-frame ones; the method was immunoSEQ multiplex PCR. The table records fewer than 2.5 million clones, roughly 93% of them present only once. From germline, CDR1 is SEHNR and CDR2 FQNEAQ (reference sequence). The CDR3 is 14 amino acids. Trimming cost V 0 bases and J 4 bases, with 10 bases left between them. V gene TRBV7-9 combines with J gene TRBJ2-7; D gene unclear. Sequenced input: naive CD4+ T cells from PBMCs. Subset given: CD45RA+ positively selected. The TCR was taken from a man aged 18 to 30 in good health. Some clones in this sample may be carry-over from other donors' samples. As DNA, the CDR3 is TGTGCCAGCAGCTTAGCGGCCTCAAGTTACGAGCAGTACTTC. It translates to CASSLAASSYEQYF. The full variable domain, completed using reference TRBV7-9 and TRBJ2-7, is DTGVSQNPRHKITKRGQNVTFRCDPISEHNRLYWYRQTLGQGPEFLTYFQNEAQLEKSRLLSDRFSAERPKGSFSTLEIQRTEQGDSAMYLCASSLAASSYEQYFGPGTRLTVT.